This is a list of T cell receptor beta chains from one sample in a study of T cell repertoires and HLA-DP antigens. The data were produced by immunoSEQ multiplex PCR, yet TCRdb's version contains in-frame clones alone and is incomplete. The sample has approximately 86,000 clones, roughly 86% seen once. These receptors have no known antigen. Sequenced input: CD4+ T cells from PBMCs. These receptors were collected from a man aged 45-60 years in good health and CMV-seronegative. The CDR3 runs from the conserved cysteine through the conserved F or W. Each record gives: V gene, clone size, CDR3 length, D gene, J gene, CDR3 protein, CDR3 DNA. The D gene is left open where the match is weak. Some rows have no size entry. The others give once, few or many, or a class for an expanded clone.

v_gene: TRBV2; abundance: NA; len: 13; d_gene: NA; j_gene: TRBJ2-2; CDR3aa: CASTRGATGELFF; CDR3nt: TGTGCCAGCACCCGGGGGGCCACCGGGGAGCTGTTTTTT
v_gene: TRBV14; abundance: NA; len: 15; d_gene: NA; j_gene: TRBJ2-3; CDR3aa: CASSQWRGNTDTQYF; CDR3nt: TGTGCCAGCAGCCAATGGCGCGGGAACACAGATACGCAGTATTTT
v_gene: TRBV4-3; abundance: NA; len: 15; d_gene: NA; j_gene: TRBJ2-3; CDR3aa: CASSPQPGGAHTQYF; CDR3nt: TGCGCCAGCAGCCCCCAGCCCGGCGGGGCTCATACGCAGTATTTT
v_gene: TRBV9; abundance: few; len: 15; d_gene: TRBD1; j_gene: TRBJ2-2; CDR3aa: CASSGDRGYTGELFF; CDR3nt: TGTGCCAGCAGCGGGGACAGGGGGTACACCGGGGAGCTGTTTTTT
v_gene: TRBV4-3; abundance: NA; len: 13; d_gene: NA; j_gene: TRBJ2-7; CDR3aa: CASSQETGYEQYF; CDR3nt: TGCGCCAGCAGCCAAGAGACAGGCTACGAGCAGTACTTC
v_gene: TRBV7-2; abundance: NA; len: 11; d_gene: NA; j_gene: TRBJ1-1; CDR3aa: CASSPFTEAFF; CDR3nt: TGTGCCAGCAGCCCCTTCACTGAAGCTTTCTTT
v_gene: TRBV7-9; abundance: NA; len: 14; d_gene: NA; j_gene: TRBJ2-5; CDR3aa: CASSLDAGFETQYF; CDR3nt: TGTGCCAGCAGCTTAGATGCCGGGTTCGAGACCCAGTACTTC
v_gene: TRBV6-6; abundance: NA; len: 16; d_gene: NA; j_gene: TRBJ2-3; CDR3aa: CASSEPDRRGSDTQYF; CDR3nt: TGTGCCAGCAGCGAGCCGGACAGGAGGGGTTCAGATACGCAGTATTTT
v_gene: TRBV27; abundance: NA; len: 16; d_gene: NA; j_gene: TRBJ1-6; CDR3aa: CASSPTVLSYNSPLHF; CDR3nt: TGTGCCAGCAGTCCGACAGTTCTCTCCTATAATTCACCCCTCCACTTT
v_gene: TRBV6-1; abundance: NA; len: 11; d_gene: NA; j_gene: TRBJ2-3; CDR3aa: CASRTVDTQYF; CDR3nt: TGTGCCAGCAGAACCGTGGATACGCAGTATTTT
v_gene: TRBV4-3; abundance: NA; len: 16; d_gene: NA; j_gene: TRBJ2-7; CDR3aa: CASSQDWGLRADEQYF; CDR3nt: TGCGCCAGCAGCCAAGATTGGGGGTTACGCGCGGACGAGCAGTACTTC
v_gene: TRBV30; abundance: NA; len: 11; d_gene: NA; j_gene: TRBJ1-3; CDR3aa: CAWDSGNTIYF; CDR3nt: TGTGCCTGGGACTCTGGAAACACCATATATTTT
v_gene: TRBV6-6; abundance: NA; len: 11; d_gene: NA; j_gene: TRBJ2-7; CDR3aa: CASSERYEQYF; CDR3nt: TGTGCCAGCAGTGAGCGATACGAGCAGTACTTC
v_gene: TRBV7-9; abundance: NA; len: 13; d_gene: NA; j_gene: TRBJ2-1; CDR3aa: CASSLRFERYKFF; CDR3nt: TGTGCCAGCAGCTTAAGGTTTGAGCGCTACAAGTTCTTC
v_gene: TRBV7-9; abundance: NA; len: 14; d_gene: TRBD1; j_gene: TRBJ2-5; CDR3aa: CASSLGQQQETQYF; CDR3nt: TGTGCCAGCAGCTTGGGACAGCAGCAAGAGACCCAGTACTTC
v_gene: TRBV19; abundance: NA; len: 14; d_gene: NA; j_gene: TRBJ1-1; CDR3aa: CASSILRGGTEAFF; CDR3nt: TGTGCCAGTAGTATTCTACGGGGAGGGACTGAAGCTTTCTTT
v_gene: TRBV30; abundance: NA; len: 13; d_gene: NA; j_gene: TRBJ1-6; CDR3aa: CAWSGINSSPLHF; CDR3nt: TGTGCCTGGAGTGGTATTAACTCTTCACCCCTCCACTTT
v_gene: TRBV19; abundance: NA; len: 15; d_gene: TRBD1; j_gene: TRBJ2-5; CDR3aa: CASRSPGQGPETQYF; CDR3nt: TGTGCCAGTAGGAGCCCGGGACAGGGTCCAGAGACCCAGTACTTC
v_gene: TRBV11-2; abundance: NA; len: 13; d_gene: NA; j_gene: TRBJ2-1; CDR3aa: CASSLVRGHEQFF; CDR3nt: TGTGCCAGCAGCTTAGTAAGGGGACATGAGCAGTTCTTC
v_gene: TRBV7-9; abundance: NA; len: 17; d_gene: NA; j_gene: TRBJ2-3; CDR3aa: CASSLVPRAGTTDTQYF; CDR3nt: TGTGCCAGCAGCTTAGTTCCCCGCGCGGGAACCACAGATACGCAGTATTTT
v_gene: TRBV19; abundance: NA; len: 14; d_gene: TRBD2; j_gene: TRBJ2-1; CDR3aa: CASALAGVDNEQFF; CDR3nt: TGTGCCAGTGCACTAGCGGGAGTAGACAATGAGCAGTTCTTC
v_gene: TRBV19; abundance: NA; len: 16; d_gene: TRBD1; j_gene: TRBJ2-1; CDR3aa: CASSGVRTGVSNEQFF; CDR3nt: TGTGCCAGTAGTGGGGTTCGGACAGGGGTATCCAATGAGCAGTTCTTC
v_gene: TRBV7-8; abundance: NA; len: 15; d_gene: NA; j_gene: TRBJ1-3; CDR3aa: CASSLVGLSGNTIYF; CDR3nt: TGTGCCAGCAGCTTAGTAGGCCTCTCTGGAAACACCATATATTTT
v_gene: TRBV7-2; abundance: NA; len: 14; d_gene: NA; j_gene: TRBJ1-1; CDR3aa: CASREDNLNTEAFF; CDR3nt: TGTGCCAGCAGAGAGGACAATCTGAACACTGAAGCTTTCTTT
v_gene: TRBV7-2; abundance: NA; len: 12; d_gene: NA; j_gene: TRBJ1-2; CDR3aa: CASSLDSYGYTF; CDR3nt: TGTGCCAGCAGCTTAGACTCCTATGGCTACACCTTC
v_gene: TRBV4-3; abundance: NA; len: 17; d_gene: NA; j_gene: TRBJ1-4; CDR3aa: CASSRGGGGQFNEKLFF; CDR3nt: TGCGCCAGCAGCCGGGGAGGAGGTGGACAGTTTAATGAAAAACTGTTTTTT
v_gene: TRBV5-1; abundance: NA; len: 11; d_gene: NA; j_gene: TRBJ2-1; CDR3aa: CASRSINEQFF; CDR3nt: TGCGCCAGCAGGAGTATCAATGAGCAGTTCTTC
v_gene: TRBV28; abundance: once; len: 15; d_gene: TRBD1; j_gene: TRBJ2-2; CDR3aa: CASSLSDRGTGELFF; CDR3nt: TGTGCCAGCAGTTTATCGGACAGGGGCACCGGGGAGCTGTTTTTT
v_gene: TRBV15; abundance: NA; len: 14; d_gene: TRBD1; j_gene: TRBJ2-7; CDR3aa: CATSPQGAGEEQYF; CDR3nt: TGTGCCACCAGCCCACAGGGGGCGGGGGAGGAGCAGTACTTC
v_gene: TRBV4-3; abundance: NA; len: 15; d_gene: NA; j_gene: TRBJ1-2; CDR3aa: CASSQDVAGSYGYTF; CDR3nt: TGCGCCAGCAGCCAAGATGTTGCAGGGTCCTATGGCTACACCTTC
v_gene: TRBV5-1; abundance: NA; len: 14; d_gene: NA; j_gene: TRBJ2-7; CDR3aa: CASRILNPPYEQYF; CDR3nt: TGCGCCAGCAGGATTTTGAACCCCCCCTACGAGCAGTACTTC
v_gene: TRBV5-4; abundance: NA; len: 13; d_gene: NA; j_gene: TRBJ1-2; CDR3aa: CASSPGSDYGYTF; CDR3nt: TGTGCCAGCAGCCCCGGAAGCGATTATGGCTACACCTTC
v_gene: TRBV18; abundance: NA; len: 13; d_gene: NA; j_gene: TRBJ2-7; CDR3aa: CASSPAVSYEQYF; CDR3nt: TGTGCCAGCTCGCCAGCGGTATCCTACGAGCAGTACTTC
v_gene: TRBV28; abundance: few; len: 13; d_gene: NA; j_gene: TRBJ2-4; CDR3aa: CASSLGGADIQYF; CDR3nt: TGTGCCAGCAGTTTAGGGGGGGCCGACATTCAGTACTTC
v_gene: TRBV4-3; abundance: NA; len: 17; d_gene: NA; j_gene: TRBJ2-3; CDR3aa: CASSQILGGLGTDTQYF; CDR3nt: TGCGCCAGCAGCCAAATTTTGGGCGGCCTTGGCACAGATACGCAGTATTTT
v_gene: TRBV4-1; abundance: NA; len: 17; d_gene: TRBD1; j_gene: TRBJ1-6; CDR3aa: CASSQDQPTGVNSSLHF; CDR3nt: TGCGCCAGCAGCCAAGACCAGCCGACAGGGGTAAATTCATCCCTCCACTTT
v_gene: TRBV7-2; abundance: NA; len: 15; d_gene: NA; j_gene: TRBJ2-5; CDR3aa: CASSLGGGGQETQYF; CDR3nt: TGTGCCAGCAGCTTAGGAGGGGGGGGACAAGAGACCCAGTACTTC
v_gene: TRBV9; abundance: once; len: 14; d_gene: NA; j_gene: TRBJ1-1; CDR3aa: CASSVGRANTEAFF; CDR3nt: TGTGCCAGCAGCGTAGGACGGGCAAACACTGAAGCTTTCTTT
v_gene: TRBV9; abundance: NA; len: 15; d_gene: TRBD1; j_gene: TRBJ2-1; CDR3aa: CASSLRDSSYNEQFF; CDR3nt: TGTGCCAGCAGCCTACGGGACAGCTCCTACAATGAGCAGTTCTTC
v_gene: TRBV28; abundance: NA; len: 13; d_gene: NA; j_gene: TRBJ2-1; CDR3aa: CASAGTPYNEQFF; CDR3nt: TGTGCCAGCGCCGGGACACCATACAATGAGCAGTTCTTC
v_gene: TRBV19; abundance: NA; len: 14; d_gene: NA; j_gene: TRBJ1-5; CDR3aa: CASSSTYSNQPQHF; CDR3nt: TGTGCCAGTAGCTCGACTTATAGCAATCAGCCCCAGCATTTT
v_gene: TRBV5-1; abundance: NA; len: 15; d_gene: TRBD1; j_gene: TRBJ2-6; CDR3aa: CASSFEGAGANVLTF; CDR3nt: TGCGCCAGCAGCTTCGAGGGGGCCGGGGCCAACGTCCTGACTTTC
v_gene: TRBV18; abundance: NA; len: 15; d_gene: TRBD1; j_gene: TRBJ2-2; CDR3aa: CASSQTGTDTGELFF; CDR3nt: TGTGCCAGCTCACAGACCGGGACAGACACCGGGGAGCTGTTTTTT
v_gene: TRBV29-1; abundance: NA; len: 12; d_gene: TRBD1; j_gene: TRBJ2-5; CDR3aa: CSERTGQETQYF; CDR3nt: TGCAGCGAACGGACAGGTCAAGAGACCCAGTACTTC